The 18 T cell receptor beta chains presented below share a single source sample, sequenced in a study of blood T cells in healthy people across ages. PCR was performed a second time for roughly 7 to 11 cycles using a sample-barcoded 5' primer and a J-beta primer mix. TCRdb ran MiXCR on the 5' RACE reads and lists one entry per CDR3 protein. The sample carries about 780,000 distinct CDR3 sequences, 46% recorded once. The sample taken for sequencing was blood. Receptors were obtained from a man older than 75 in good health.

The DNA for the CDR3 is TGCAGCGTTGAACGGTCGGACAGACCTTCACAGGGCTACACCTTC. This codes for CSVERSDRPSQGYTF. V usage is TRBV29-1 and J usage is TRBJ1-2; weak D call: TRBD1 (6 bases). The CDR3 covers 15 residues. V was shortened by 2 bases and J by 8 bases, with 21 bases between the two germline ends. The V gene's germline CDR1 is SQVTM and CDR2 ANQGSEA.

This clonotype was seen only a few times. The chain uses TRBV7-3 and TRBJ2-3; D call uncertain. V lost 0 bases, J lost 2 bases, and 9 bases lay in between. This CDR3 region has 15 residues. Germline loops: CDR1 SGHTA, CDR2 FQGTGA. The DNA for the CDR3 is TGTGCCAGCAGCTTAACGTATCAGTCCACAGATACGCAGTATTTT. As protein: CASSLTYQSTDTQYF.

This chain uses TRBV24-1 with TRBJ2-7; 11 bases align to TRBD2. Trimming at V came to 4 bases and at J to 3 bases, leaving 7 bases not matched to a gene. The CDR3 extends over 16 amino acids. Germline assignment: CDR1 KGHDR and CDR2 SFDVKD. The CDR3 spells CATSDDTGTSGYEQYF. The CDR3 DNA is TGTGCCACCAGTGACGATACCGGGACTAGCGGCTACGAGCAGTACTTC.

The chain's CDR3 is CSVQGYQETQYF. As DNA, the CDR3 is TGCAGCGTTCAGGGGTACCAAGAGACCCAGTACTTC. The chain uses TRBV29-1 and TRBJ2-5; D may be TRBD1 (6 bases). V dropped 5 bases and J dropped 0 bases, with 7 bases sitting between them. Germline V gene lookup returns CDR1 SQVTM and CDR2 ANQGSEA. This CDR3 has 12 residues. The full variable domain, its missing parts supplied by reference TRBV29-1 and TRBJ2-5, is SAVISQKPSRDICQRGTSLTIQCQVDSQVTMMFWYRQQPGQSLTLIATANQGSEATYESGFVIDKFPISRPNLTFSTLTVSNMSPEDSSIYLCSVQGYQETQYFGPGTRLLVL.

The J gene is TRBJ2-7, the V gene TRBV4-3; 10 nucleotides match TRBD2. Germline CDR1 is LGHNA and CDR2 is YSLEER. The CDR3 covers 17 residues. V trimming: 0 bases; J trimming: 7 bases; junction bases outside the gene matches: 12. The CDR3 DNA reads as TGCGCCAGCAGCCAAGATGAGGGGGCTAGCGGGAGCAATGAGCAGTACTTC. Translation: CASSQDEGASGSNEQYF.

The rearrangement links TRBV5-1 to TRBJ2-1; TRBD2 agrees at 16 bases. The CDR3 has 16 residues. The V gene's germline CDR1 is SGHRS and CDR2 YFSETQ. J was trimmed by 6 bases and V by 3 bases; bases with no gene match: 3. The CDR3 loop reads CASSSGLAGGLNEQFF. The CDR3 coding sequence is TGCGCCAGCAGCTCGGGACTAGCGGGAGGGCTCAATGAGCAGTTCTTC.

The V gene is TRBV7-2, the J gene TRBJ1-2, with D tentatively TRBD1 (6 bases). The V gene lost 2 bases and the J gene lost 3 bases, with 13 bases spanning the gap. This CDR3 is 15 amino acids long. Germline CDR1 and CDR2: SGHTA and FQGNSA. Written as DNA, the CDR3 is TGTGCCAGCAGCTTATCGGAGGGGGGTGACTATGGCTACACCTTC. Translation: CASSLSEGGDYGYTF.

The chain carries TRBV9 and TRBJ2-1; D is possibly TRBD1 (7 bases). The germline V gene has CDR1 SGDLS and CDR2 YYNGEE. V was trimmed by 2 bases and J by 7 bases, leaving 22 bases between them. The length of the CDR3 is 17 residues. In nucleotides, the CDR3 is TGTGCCAGCAGCGTCCCCAGGGGGGAGGCCCACTGGAATGAGCAGTTCTTC. Translating it yields CASSVPRGEAHWNEQFF.

V and J are TRBV7-3 and TRBJ2-3; D remains ambiguous. V was cut by 4 bases and J by 4 bases, with 9 bases left in between. Germline V gene sequence: CDR1 SGHTA, CDR2 FQGTGA. This CDR3 is built from 13 residues. This CDR3 is CASSSWTSDTQYF. The CDR3 region has the DNA TGTGCCAGCAGCTCCTGGACGTCAGATACGCAGTATTTT.

J is TRBJ1-5 and V is TRBV21-1; the table's D call of TRBD1 was not tested on the DNA. TRBV21-1 is recorded as a pseudogene. The CDR3 is made up of 17 amino acids. CDR3 sequence (DNA): TGTGCCAGCAGCAAACGAAGCTTAGGACAGGAGAATCAGCCCCAGCATTTT. Translated: CASSKRSLGQENQPQHF.

This clonotype was observed a handful of times. The V and J genes are TRBV20-1 and TRBJ2-3; 9 bases align to TRBD1. J was trimmed by 2 bases and V by 6 bases; bases with no gene match: 12. The CDR3 loop spans 16 amino acids. Germline CDR1 DFQATT, CDR2 SNEGSKA (reference sequence). The CDR3 nucleotides read TGCAGTGCCGGGGACAGGGCTTTTACCATCACAGATACGCAGTATTTT. It encodes CSAGDRAFTITDTQYF.

The chain is built from TRBV7-2 and TRBJ2-5; 15 nucleotides match TRBD2. This CDR3 has 17 amino acids. Germline V CDR1 and CDR2: SGHTA, FQGNSA. Losses at the gene ends were 5 bases for V and 13 bases for J; bases not matched to a gene: 17. DNA for the CDR3: TGTGCCAGCAGCGGACTAGCGGGAGGGCAAAGCTCCTACGAGCGGTACTTC. Translating gives CASSGLAGGQSSYERYF.

V is TRBV7-2 and J is TRBJ2-7, with TRBD1 matching 9 bases. Germline V gene data show CDR1 as SGHTA and CDR2 as FQGNSA. CDR3 length: 15 amino acids. The ends lost 2 bases at V and 3 bases at J; junction bases unmatched: 5. CDR3 protein: CASSLSGTGSYEQYF. CDR3 in DNA: TGTGCCAGCAGCTTATCCGGGACAGGGAGCTACGAGCAGTACTTC. Variable domain in full (rest from reference TRBV7-2 and TRBJ2-7): GAGVSQSPSNKVTEKGKDVELRCDPISGHTALYWYRQSLGQGLEFLIYFQGNSAPDKSGLPSDRFSAERTGGSVSTLTIQRTQQEDSAVYLCASSLSGTGSYEQYFGPGTRLTVT.

This clonotype was found many times. V usage is TRBV12-3 or TRBV12-4 and J usage is TRBJ2-2, with D uncertain. The CDR3 has 15 amino acids. Deletions cut 1 base from V and 1 base from J, with 7 bases between. The CDR3 region has the DNA TGTGCCAGCAGTTTAGTCACGGGGAACACCGGGGAGCTGTTTTTT. It codes for CASSLVTGNTGELFF.

This clonotype was seen only once. V usage is TRBV28 and J usage is TRBJ2-7, with a possible D match to TRBD2 (6 bases). Germline CDR1 MDHEN, CDR2 SYDVKM. The CDR3 has 12 residues. V gave up 7 bases and J gave up 5 bases, with 12 bases separating them. CDR3 nucleotide sequence: TGTGCCAGCACTCGGGGGACCGACGAGCAGTACTTC. It is translated as CASTRGTDEQYF.

V gene TRBV3-1 combines with J gene TRBJ2-7; D call uncertain. CDR1 is LGHDT, CDR2 YNNKEL, per germline (reference sequence). Trimming cost V 6 bases and J 2 bases, with 5 bases left between them. CDR3 length: 11 amino acids. CDR3 region: CASRSPYEQYF. The CDR3 nucleotides read TGTGCCAGCAGGTCGCCCTACGAGCAGTACTTC.

This sequence joins TRBV7-2 and TRBJ2-1, with D possibly TRBD2 on 5 matching bases. The CDR3 extends over 15 amino acids. The V gene lost 1 base and the J gene lost 9 bases, with 16 bases spanning the gap. Germline CDR1 and CDR2: SGHTA and FQGNSA. The CDR3 DNA reads TGTGCCAGCAGCTTAGTCCCTAGCAGGAGCTTTGAGCAGTTCTTC. It specifies CASSLVPSRSFEQFF.

The chain carries TRBV9 and TRBJ2-1; D remains ambiguous. The germline V and J ends were trimmed by 0 bases and 0 bases, with 4 bases remaining between them. Germline loops: CDR1 SGDLS, CDR2 YYNGEE. This CDR3 has 14 amino acids. CDR3 bases: TGTGCCAGCAGCGTAGTCTTCTCCTACAATGAGCAGTTCTTC. It codes for CASSVVFSYNEQFF.